This T cell receptor beta chain was documented in a study of human T cells and chemical hapten exposure. Study details: Predominantly women, the patients had alopecia areata, totalis or universalis.

This clonotype turned up a few times. Its antigen is still unknown. The time point: pre-sensitization, week 0. Treatment described: therapeutic diphenylcyclopropenone sensitization with weekly scalp DPC. Blood was collected ahead of every patch test applied. Study-wide findings and caveats: TCRs above 1 in 1000 frequency stayed constant with DPC sensitization. Relative to controls, expanded TCRs formed significantly more large CDR3 similarity clusters.

One entry per CDR3 protein results from TCRdb running MiXCR on the RACE reads. The repertoire holds more than 250,000 distinct CDR3 sequences, with 7% to 10% as singletons. The clonotype was recovered from a woman in her 40s with alopecia areata. Some clones in this sample may be carry-over from other donors' samples. Source: whole blood, taken in connection with sensitization to the hapten diphenylcyclopropenone (DPC).

Here the CDR3 DNA reads TGTGCCAGCAGTTTAGCGGGGACTGGGGCCAACGTCCTGACTTTC. Its translation: CASSLAGTGANVLTF. The gene calls are TRBV27 and TRBJ2-6, with D possibly TRBD2 on 6 matching bases. The CDR3 covers 15 residues. Trimming removed 2 bases at V and 2 bases at J, with 7 bases between. Germline values: CDR1 MNHEY, CDR2 SMNVEV (reference sequence).